The entry that follows covers one T cell receptor (beta chain) sequence. Its antigen is unknown. This sample was included in a study of T-cell memory formation after mild COVID-19. In the study overall: TCR clusters were largely donor specific.

Findings of the study overall: Some clones that responded were present in memory (sampled pre-infection), which suggests cross-reactive memory joined.

TCRdb re-analysed the 5' RACE reads in MiXCR, keeping a single row per CDR3 protein. Of approximately 260,000 distinct CDR3 sequences listed, approximately 19% are singletons. The sample taken for sequencing was PBMCs or a T cell subset sorted from them (not recorded which). The TCR sequence derives from a man in his late teens or twenties who had mild COVID-19 (a few samples of this study predate the infection). Cell type and time point are not known.

CDR3 DNA sequence: TGTGCCAGTACCCCTGGGGCTCTATTTGGGACTGAAGCTTTCTTT. Its translation is CASTPGALFGTEAFF. The chain has TRBV19 and TRBJ1-1; maybe TRBD1 (5 bases). Germline V gene sequence: CDR1 LNHDA, CDR2 SQIVND (reference sequence). V lost 7 bases to trimming and J lost 5 bases, with 20 bases between them. This CDR3 has 15 amino acids. The full variable domain, its missing parts supplied by reference TRBV19 and TRBJ1-1, is DGGITQSPKYLFRKEGQNVTLSCEQNLNHDAMYWYRQDPGQGLRLIYYSQIVNDFQKGDIAEGYSVSREKKESFPLTVTSAQKNPTAFYLCASTPGALFGTEAFFGQGTRLTVV.